One and the same sample provided the 30 T cell receptor beta chains below, sequenced in a study of cytomegalovirus exposure and HLA in healthy donors. Primers included in the PCR were 60 Vbeta and 13 Jbeta primers. Here immunoSEQ multiplex PCR was the method, and the copy in TCRdb shows in-frame clones only, minus some. The table has about 200,000 clones, about 80% seen once. The sequencing sample was made of PBMCs. The receptors originated from a woman aged 25 to 39 in good health and CMV-seronegative.

The DNA of the CDR3 is TGTGCCAGTAGAATGGGGGTCGGGGGTAACTATGGCTACACCTTC. Protein product: CASRMGVGGNYGYTF. V usage is TRBV19 and J usage is TRBJ1-2, with D possibly matching TRBD1 (5 bases). CDR1 is LNHDA and CDR2 is SQIVND in the germline V gene (reference sequence). Trimming stripped 6 bases from V and 1 base from J, with 15 bases between. The CDR3 is 15 residues long.

The V call is TRBV18, the J call TRBJ2-7, with D perhaps matching TRBD1 (6 bases). Trimming shortened V by 1 base and J by 6 bases, and 13 bases separated the two germline ends. The CDR3 is 14 amino acids. The germline V gene encodes CDR1 KGHSH and CDR2 LQKENI. CDR3 amino acids: CASSPLQGQVEQYF. Written as DNA, the CDR3 is TGTGCCAGCTCACCACTGCAGGGGCAGGTCGAGCAGTACTTC. Full variable domain (outside the CDR3, taken from reference TRBV18 and TRBJ2-7): NAGVMQNPRHLVRRRGQEARLRCSPMKGHSHVYWYRQLPEEGLKFMVYLQKENIIDESGMPKERFSAEFPKEGPSILRIQQVVRGDSAAYFCASSPLQGQVEQYFGPGTRLTVT.

The chain recombines TRBV5-5 with TRBJ2-1; D may be TRBD2 (6 bases). Germline V gene data show CDR1 as SGHKS and CDR2 as YYEKEE (reference sequence). V was clipped by 1 base and J by 5 bases, with 10 bases between them. This CDR3 comprises 14 residues. The chain's CDR3 is CASSLRAGNNEQFF. In DNA, the CDR3 is TGTGCCAGCAGCTTGCGAGCGGGTAACAATGAGCAGTTCTTC.

V and J are TRBV5-1 and TRBJ2-3; TRBD2 aligns across 9 bases. Trimming removed 4 bases from V and 1 base from J; junction bases left unmatched: 7. CDR3 length: 16 amino acids. Per germline, CDR1 SGHRS and CDR2 YFSETQ. The CDR3 protein is CASSRRTSDRTDTQYF. The CDR3 DNA reads as TGCGCCAGCAGCCGCAGGACTAGCGACCGCACAGATACGCAGTATTTT. Based on the CDR3 plus reference TRBV5-1 and TRBJ2-3, the full variable domain is KAGVTQTPRYLIKTRGQQVTLSCSPISGHRSVSWYQQTPGQGLQFLFEYFSETQRNKGNFPGRFSGRQFSNSRSEMNVSTLELGDSALYLCASSRRTSDRTDTQYFGPGTRLTVL.

The chain uses TRBV5-1 and TRBJ2-5; 8 bases fit TRBD2. The V gene end was trimmed by 3 bases and the J gene end by 4 bases; junction bases not matched to a gene: 11. Germline CDR1 is SGHRS and CDR2 is YFSETQ. The CDR3 spans 16 residues. The CDR3 DNA reads TGCGCCAGCAGCTGGATTGAGAGCGGGGGAGCAGAGACCCAGTACTTC. Translating gives CASSWIESGGAETQYF.

This clone was counted a few times. The chain uses TRBV7-8 and TRBJ1-1, with TRBD1 matching 11 bases. V lost 4 bases and J lost 4; bases outside the gene matches: 11. Germline values: CDR1 SGHVS, CDR2 FQNEAQ. The CDR3 has 17 residues. The CDR3 loop reads CASSSGAGTGGFTEAFF. The CDR3 DNA follows: TGTGCCAGCAGCTCCGGTGCGGGGACAGGGGGTTTCACTGAAGCTTTCTTT.

This clone was found a few times. This sequence joins TRBV11-3 and TRBJ2-5; 7 bases agree with TRBD2. CDR1 is SGHNT, CDR2 YENEEA, per germline. Germline trimming cut 2 bases from V and 4 bases from J; bases unmatched to any gene: 1. This CDR3 is 13 amino acids long. CDR3 sequence: CASSLRTRETQYF. As DNA, the CDR3 is TGTGCCAGCAGCTTACGGACTAGAGAGACCCAGTACTTC. Supplemented by reference TRBV11-3 and TRBJ2-5, the full variable domain reads EAGVVQSPRYKIIEKKQPVAFWCNPISGHNTLYWYLQNLGQGPELLIRYENEEAVDDSQLPKDRFSAERLKGVDSTLKIQPAELGDSAVYLCASSLRTRETQYFGPGTRLLVL.

The chain recombines TRBV7-2 with TRBJ2-1, with 7 positions matching TRBD1. The germline gives CDR1 SGHTA, CDR2 FQGNSA. The CDR3 length is 15 residues. Trimming removed 4 bases from V and 2 bases from J; junction bases left unmatched: 5. CDR3 residues: CASSSGGQAYNEQFF. The CDR3 region has the DNA TGTGCCAGCAGCTCCGGCGGACAGGCCTACAATGAGCAGTTCTTC.

This sequence joins TRBV10-3 and TRBJ2-5; D is possibly TRBD1 (5 bases). V shed 6 bases and J shed 5 bases, with 13 bases lying between them. Germline values: CDR1 ENHRY, CDR2 SYGVKD. The CDR3 covers 13 residues. CDR3: CAISGHHGETQYF. The CDR3 nucleotides read TGTGCCATCAGCGGACACCACGGGGAGACCCAGTACTTC.

The rearrangement joins TRBV29-1 to TRBJ2-3, with 9 bases that match TRBD2. The length of the CDR3 is 14 residues. Germline loops: CDR1 SQVTM, CDR2 ANQGSEA. J lost 2 bases, V lost 6 bases, and 6 bases had no gene match. The CDR3, as DNA: TGCAGCGTGATTAGCGGGAGTACCACAGATACGCAGTATTTT. Translating it yields CSVISGSTTDTQYF.

The chain is built from TRBV12-5 and TRBJ2-2; D is unclear. Trimming removed 0 bases from V and 5 bases from J, with 16 bases in between. The CDR3 length is 17 residues. CDR1 and CDR2 from the germline V gene are LGHNT and FRNRAP. CDR3 loop: CASGLVYKAPRTGELFF. CDR3 nucleotide sequence: TGTGCTAGTGGTTTGGTATATAAGGCCCCGCGGACCGGGGAGCTGTTTTTT.

V usage is TRBV6-1 and J usage is TRBJ2-5, with 8 nucleotides matching TRBD2. The CDR3 runs to 15 residues. Germline-derived CDR1 and CDR2 are MNHNS and SASEGT. With 8 bases clipped from V and 5 bases from J, the junction kept 13 bases outside the gene matches. CDR3 bases: TGTGCCAGCCAACCGCTGCCGGGGGGGCGGGAGACCCAGTACTTC. Protein: CASQPLPGGRETQYF.

J is TRBJ2-5 and V is TRBV10-3; 14 bases agree with TRBD2. Trimming took 2 bases from V and 3 from J; bases not matched to a gene: 5. Per the germline V gene, CDR1 is ENHRY and CDR2 is SYGVKD. The CDR3 is made up of 17 amino acids. DNA of the CDR3: TGTGCCATCAGTGAGGCGATGGGACTAGCGGGAGAAGAGACCCAGTACTTC. This translates into CAISEAMGLAGEETQYF.

This clone has just one count. V usage is TRBV30 and J usage is TRBJ1-2; a weak D match, TRBD1 (5 bases). Trimming pared 3 bases from V and 3 bases from J, leaving 11 bases between. CDR3 length: 13 residues. Per germline, CDR1 GTSNPN and CDR2 SVGIG (reference sequence). CDR3 sequence (DNA): TGTGCCTGGAGATTGCCGGGGGACTATGGCTACACCTTC. Its translation: CAWRLPGDYGYTF.

This clone was observed a handful of times. V is TRBV5-8 and J is TRBJ1-1; no clear D gene. The V gene lost 4 bases and the J gene lost 1 base, with 17 bases spanning the gap. The CDR3 is 16 amino acids. Germline V gene data show CDR1 as SGHTS and CDR2 as YDEGEE. CDR3 region: CASSPITSGWNTEAFF. The CDR3 coding sequence is TGTGCCAGCAGCCCTATAACTTCCGGTTGGAACACTGAAGCTTTCTTT.

The CDR3 loop is CASSGSSSGELFF. The CDR3 coding sequence is TGTGCCAGCAGCGGCTCCTCAAGCGGGGAGCTGTTTTTT. J is TRBJ2-2 and V is TRBV11-3; D remains ambiguous. Germline V gene data show CDR1 as SGHNT and CDR2 as YENEEA. V shed 5 bases and J shed 7 bases, with 11 bases lying between them. This CDR3 has 13 amino acids.

This clone was picked up one time. This chain connects TRBV6-5 to TRBJ1-1; perhaps TRBD1 as D (5 bases). V was shortened by 7 bases and J by 4 bases, with 19 bases between the two germline ends. Germline loops: CDR1 MNHEY, CDR2 SVGAGI. The CDR3 runs 15 residues. The CDR3: CASTSSGAWGTEAFF. For the CDR3, the DNA is TGTGCCAGCACCTCCTCTGGGGCCTGGGGCACTGAAGCTTTCTTT.

V and J are TRBV9 and TRBJ2-5; tentatively, D is TRBD1 (6 bases). V was cut by 1 base and J by 3 bases, with 16 bases left in between. The CDR3 runs to 16 residues. Germline loops: CDR1 SGDLS, CDR2 YYNGEE. CDR3 sequence (DNA): TGTGCCAGCAGCGTATCGTCTAGCCCAGGGGAAGAGACCCAGTACTTC. This codes for CASSVSSSPGEETQYF.

This clone was seen a handful of times. The genes are TRBV29-1 and TRBJ2-4, with D tentatively TRBD2 (7 bases). This CDR3 is 15 amino acids long. Deletions cut 0 bases from V and 5 bases from J, with 14 bases between. Per germline, CDR1 SQVTM and CDR2 ANQGSEA. CDR3 sequence: CSVEDLGGGQNIQYF. The CDR3 DNA sequence: TGCAGCGTTGAAGATTTAGGGGGGGGACAAAACATTCAGTACTTC. Variable domain in full (rest from reference TRBV29-1 and TRBJ2-4): SAVISQKPSRDICQRGTSLTIQCQVDSQVTMMFWYRQQPGQSLTLIATANQGSEATYESGFVIDKFPISRPNLTFSTLTVSNMSPEDSSIYLCSVEDLGGGQNIQYFGAGTRLSVL.

The chain links TRBV6-4 to TRBJ2-3; 7 bases map to TRBD1. Germline V gene data show CDR1 as MRHNA and CDR2 as SNTAGT. The CDR3 totals 14 residues. With V trimmed by 6 bases and J by 5 bases, 8 bases remained unmatched. CDR3 residues: CASSQTGLGDTQYF. The DNA of the CDR3 is TGTGCCAGCAGCCAGACAGGGTTAGGAGATACGCAGTATTTT.

The CDR3 nucleotides are TGTGCCAGCAGCTTAGCCGGGACTAGGAATGAGCAGTTCTTC. As protein: CASSLAGTRNEQFF. This rearrangement joins TRBV7-9 to TRBJ2-1; 8 nucleotides line up with TRBD2. The CDR3 covers 14 residues. Trimming at V came to 0 bases and at J to 7 bases, leaving 2 bases not matched to a gene. Germline CDR1 is SEHNR and CDR2 is FQNEAQ (reference sequence).

This clone appeared a few times. The gene calls are TRBV11-2 and TRBJ2-7; 10 positions match TRBD2. This CDR3 comprises 15 residues. Germline-derived CDR1 and CDR2 are SGHAT and FQNNGV. V lost 4 bases to trimming and J lost 2 bases; unmatched junction nucleotides: 5. The CDR3: CASSSLAGGTYEQYF. DNA for the CDR3: TGTGCCAGCAGCTCGTTAGCGGGGGGCACCTACGAGCAGTACTTC.

This clone was seen a few times. The rearrangement joins TRBV5-1 to TRBJ2-6; TRBD1 matches at 9 bases. This CDR3 has 16 amino acids. Trimming took 9 bases from V and 1 from J; bases not matched to a gene: 8. Germline V gene lookup returns CDR1 SGHRS and CDR2 YFSETQ. The CDR3 DNA follows: TGCGCCACTTCGACAGGGGGTATATCTGGGGCCAACGTCCTGACTTTC. It yields the protein CATSTGGISGANVLTF.

The V and J genes are TRBV19 and TRBJ2-3, with 8 bases lining up with TRBD1. Germline CDR1 LNHDA, CDR2 SQIVND (reference sequence). This CDR3 contains 13 residues. Germline trimming cut 7 bases from V and 3 bases from J; bases unmatched to any gene: 3. Written as DNA, the CDR3 is TGTGCCAGTAAGGACAGGGCAACAGATACGCAGTATTTT. This encodes CASKDRATDTQYF.

This clone was counted a few times. The chain has TRBV23-1 and TRBJ2-1, with 11 bases fitting TRBD2. TRBV23-1 is an ORF, with its function uncertain. CDR3 length: 17 residues. With V trimmed by 6 bases and J by 9 bases, 16 bases remained unmatched. CDR3 protein: CASRILAGASGQGEQFF. The DNA for the CDR3 is TGCGCCAGCAGGATACTAGCGGGGGCGTCGGGGCAGGGTGAGCAGTTCTTC.

The chain links TRBV4-2 to TRBJ2-7, with D unresolved. This CDR3 contains 12 residues. CDR1 and CDR2 from the germline V gene are LGHNA and YNFKEQ. V was cut by 1 base and J by 7 bases, with 8 bases left in between. In nucleotides, the CDR3 is TGTGCCAGCAGCCAAGGGAAGCGAGAGCAGTACTTC. This gives the protein CASSQGKREQYF.

This chain uses TRBV9 with TRBJ2-1; possible D gene TRBD1, 6 bases. In germline, CDR1 is SGDLS, CDR2 YYNGEE. The CDR3 extends over 17 amino acids. Trimming removed 1 base from V and 3 bases from J, with 17 bases in between. CDR3 loop: CASSVNRARGDYNEQFF. CDR3 DNA: TGTGCCAGCAGCGTAAACAGGGCCCGAGGGGACTACAATGAGCAGTTCTTC. The variable domain in full, with the rest retrieved from reference TRBV9 and TRBJ2-1, is DSGVTQTPKHLITATGQRVTLRCSPRSGDLSVYWYQQSLDQGLQFLIQYYNGEERAKGNILERFSAQQFPDLHSELNLSSLELGDSALYFCASSVNRARGDYNEQFFGPGTRLTVL.

CDR3 DNA sequence: TGTGCCAGCTCACCGACCCGCGGACAGGGGGACGAGCAGTACTTC. Protein product: CASSPTRGQGDEQYF. The J gene is TRBJ2-7, the V gene TRBV18; 10 bases map to TRBD1. In germline, CDR1 is KGHSH, CDR2 LQKENI. Trimming removed 3 bases from V and 5 bases from J; junction bases left unmatched: 7. The CDR3 is made up of 15 amino acids.

V and J are TRBV5-1 and TRBJ2-5; 12 bases line up with TRBD2. Unmatched junction bases numbered 12, after V lost 4 bases and J lost 11 bases. The CDR3 loop spans 15 amino acids. The germline CDR1 and CDR2 sequences are SGHRS and YFSETQ. In DNA, the CDR3 is TGCGCCAGCAGCACCCTAGCGGGGGGGCCGAGGGAGCAGTACTTC. This encodes CASSTLAGGPREQYF. The full variable domain, completed using reference TRBV5-1 and TRBJ2-5, is KAGVTQTPRYLIKTRGQQVTLSCSPISGHRSVSWYQQTPGQGLQFLFEYFSETQRNKGNFPGRFSGRQFSNSRSEMNVSTLELGDSALYLCASSTLAGGPREQYFGPGTRLLVL.

The chain couples TRBV7-9 to TRBJ2-2; D is unclear. Deletions cut 1 base from V and 7 bases from J, with 7 bases between. The germline gives CDR1 SEHNR, CDR2 FQNEAQ (reference sequence). The CDR3 runs to 13 residues. CDR3 bases: TGTGCCAGCAGCTTAGGAGGTTTCGGGGAGCTGTTTTTT. Translating gives CASSLGGFGELFF.